This TCR beta chain was captured by sequencing in a study of blood T cells in healthy people across ages (dated by TCRdb to the mid-2010s). With regard to the full study: In model experiments, template switching captured about one uniquely barcoded TCR beta cDNA molecule for every two T cells. Donors of different ages were randomly distributed across sequencing lanes to avoid experimental bias. The donors were divided into four age groups: young (average around 17 years), middle-aged (around 37), aged (approximately 62) and long-lived (about 80). The study measured age-related changes in TCR beta repertoire diversity using deep sequencing normalized with unique cDNA molecular identifiers. For two donors (one aged 18 to 30 and one aged 80 or older), the study analyzed two additional independent replicas of 1 million unique cDNA reads from the same blood draw.

Concerning this clonotype itself: Its antigen has not been determined. There are no base qualities to consult, and no much larger clone falls within one base.

The CDR3 holds 14 amino acids from the cysteine to the phenylalanine. Only the CDR3 portion is preserved as DNA: 42 bases, with reading frame beginning at the first base. CDR1 and CDR2, per the germline V gene, are ENHRY and SYGVKD. The germline V end is reduced by 5 bases and the J end by 6 bases; junction bases left unmatched: 7. The method was 5' RACE. The sample was run on an Illumina HiSeq 2500. A second about 7 to 12 cycle PCR used a sample-barcoded 5' primer and a J-beta primer mix. A unique molecular identifier was introduced onto each TCR beta cDNA molecule by a template-switch 5' adaptor carrying 12 random nucleotides. Each sample yielded at least 3 million CDR3-containing paired-end reads. First-strand cDNA was synthesized from all RNA with the Mint cDNA synthesis kit, primed by a TRBC-specific oligonucleotide. After uracil-DNA glycosylase treatment, a first 18-cycle PCR used universal primers M1SS and BC2_uni_R on all cDNA. In the paper's pipeline: Normalization of each sample was performed by random selection of 1 million high-quality reads, each carrying a distinct molecular identifier. Instead of being binned into consensus sequences, reads that shared molecular identifiers were thrown out. MiTCR, set to a Q25 quality threshold and the strictest error-elimination algorithm, was used for CDR3 identification, clonotype clustering and error correction. A nonparametric unseen species model using Euler transformation provided a lower-bound estimate of total TCR beta diversity. Through fastp at Q25 and MiXCR, TCRdb rebuilt clones from the public reads, retaining in-frame beta chains. Identical CDR3 protein sequences are pooled into one entry, listed with their most common genes and DNA. It is TCRdb's table, rather than the study itself, that gives the V and J calls and clone size. The table for this sample lists 890,000 or so distinct CDR3 sequences; around two thirds of them were counted only once. The ten largest clones take up about a quarter of the sample.

The approximately 39 donors, aged roughly 6 to 100 years, were systemically healthy Caucasian individuals from Russia. About 9.6 milliliters of peripheral blood were collected from each donor into EDTA-treated Vacutainer tubes. Ficoll-Paque density-gradient centrifugation was used to isolate PBMCs, with at least 6 million obtained per sample. Total RNA, at least 6 micrograms per sample, was extracted from PBMCs with Trizol reagent. The percentages of naive CD45RAhigh/CD27high T cells were determined by flow cytometry on a PBMC aliquot from every donor. On the study overall, not on this receptor specifically: Donor CMV infection status was unknown, potentially confounding age-related changes in expanded clonotypes. As age increased, observed TCR beta diversity per million T cells dropped in a roughly linear way, and a significant reduction was already evident by age 40. Compared with the aged group, more naive CD4+ T cells, fewer expanded clones and increased TCR diversity were shown by the long-lived group, suggesting age selection. Conclusive comparison of naive and antigen-experienced compartments was prevented by the profiling of bulk unsorted PBMCs. Observed TCR beta diversity correlated strongly with the percentage of naive T cells measured by flow cytometry. Estimates of total diversity based on one million sequenced T cells were regarded as lower bounds and as underestimates.

Sequenced sample: blood. The V and J genes are TRBV10-3 and TRBJ1-2, and TRBD1 aligns with 9 junction nucleotides. This sequence originates from a man under 40 in good health. At the DNA level, the sequence is TGTGCCATCAGTATCCACAGGGGGCAGGATGGCTACACCTTC. Translation gives CAISIHRGQDGYTF.